The clone carrying this T cell receptor beta chain was seen only once. The data belong to a study of blood T cell repertoires in COVID-19. Study details: From the United States, Italy and Spain came samples of acute and convalescent COVID-19. Nucleic acid was either cDNA or gDNA, and it came from T cells, B-cell-depleted T cells, or PBMCs.

TCRdb keeps only in-frame clones here, not all; method: immunoSEQ multiplex PCR. Of 45,000 to 60,000 clones in the sample, roughly four fifths were seen once. CDR1 and CDR2 (germline): SGHVS, FNYEAQ. V trimming: 4 bases; J trimming: 0 bases; junction bases outside the gene matches: 9. This CDR3 spans 17 amino acids. This chain connects TRBV7-6 to TRBJ1-1, with 9 positions matching TRBD1. The sequencing input was peripheral blood. The TCR originated in a woman in her sixties or seventies with acute or convalescent COVID-19. The CDR3 DNA reads TGTGCCAGCAGCTCCGGGATGGGACAGGGATTGAACACTGAAGCTTTCTTT. Translated: CASSSGMGQGLNTEAFF. The variable domain in full, with the rest retrieved from reference TRBV7-6 and TRBJ1-1, is GAGVSQSPRYKVTKRGQDVALRCDPISGHVSLYWYRQALGQGPEFLTYFNYEAQQDKSGLPNDRFSAERPEGSISTLTIQRTEQRDSAMYRCASSSGMGQGLNTEAFFGQGTRLTVV.